This TCR beta chain originates from a study of T cells after yellow fever vaccination. This clonotype has only a few counts. TCRdb re-called the 5' RACE reads with MiXCR, one entry per CDR3 protein. This table has under 600,000 distinct CDR3 sequences, approximately 13% appearing once. CDR3 length: 15 amino acids. CDR1 and CDR2 from the germline V gene are SQVTM and ANQGSEA. Trimming took 5 bases from V and 3 from J; bases not matched to a gene: 11. The sequence was obtained from a man aged 25 to 45 who received the YFV17D yellow fever vaccine. The source material was PBMCs, sampled on the day of the yellow fever booster vaccination. The chain uses TRBV29-1 and TRBJ1-1, with TRBD1 matching over 8 bases. CDR3 DNA sequence: TGCAGCGTTAAGGGCAGGGGGCATCGGGACACTGAAGCTTTCTTT. Translating it yields CSVKGRGHRDTEAFF.